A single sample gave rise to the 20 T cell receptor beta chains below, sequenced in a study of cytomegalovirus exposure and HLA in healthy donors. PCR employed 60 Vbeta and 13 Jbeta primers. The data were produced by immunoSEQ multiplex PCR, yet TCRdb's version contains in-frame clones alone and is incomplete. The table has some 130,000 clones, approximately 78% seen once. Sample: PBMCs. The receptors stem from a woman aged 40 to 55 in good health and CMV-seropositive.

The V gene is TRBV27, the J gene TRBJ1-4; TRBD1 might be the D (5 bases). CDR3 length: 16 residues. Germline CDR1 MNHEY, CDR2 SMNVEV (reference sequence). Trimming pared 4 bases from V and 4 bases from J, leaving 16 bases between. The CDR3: CASSSLGRRDNEKLFF. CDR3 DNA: TGTGCCAGCAGTTCACTGGGACGGAGGGATAATGAAAAACTGTTTTTT.

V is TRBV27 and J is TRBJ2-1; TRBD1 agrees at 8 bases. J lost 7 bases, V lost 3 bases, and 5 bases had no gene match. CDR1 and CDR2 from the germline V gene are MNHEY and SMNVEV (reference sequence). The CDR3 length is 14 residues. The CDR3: CASSFQGAYNEQFF. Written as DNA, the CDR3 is TGTGCCAGCAGTTTTCAGGGGGCATATAATGAGCAGTTCTTC.

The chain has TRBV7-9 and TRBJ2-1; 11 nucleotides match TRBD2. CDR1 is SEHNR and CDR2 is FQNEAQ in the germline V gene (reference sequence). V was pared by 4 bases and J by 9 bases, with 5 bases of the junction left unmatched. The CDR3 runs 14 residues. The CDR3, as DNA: TGTGCCAGCAGCTCCCGTAGCGGGAGGGTTGAGCAGTTCTTC. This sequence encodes CASSSRSGRVEQFF.

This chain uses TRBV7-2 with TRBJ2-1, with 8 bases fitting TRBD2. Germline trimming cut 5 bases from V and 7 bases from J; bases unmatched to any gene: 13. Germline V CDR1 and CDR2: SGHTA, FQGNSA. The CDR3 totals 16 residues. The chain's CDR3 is CASSPRWRGRRNEQFF. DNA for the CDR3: TGTGCCAGCAGCCCCCGGTGGCGCGGGAGGAGGAATGAGCAGTTCTTC.

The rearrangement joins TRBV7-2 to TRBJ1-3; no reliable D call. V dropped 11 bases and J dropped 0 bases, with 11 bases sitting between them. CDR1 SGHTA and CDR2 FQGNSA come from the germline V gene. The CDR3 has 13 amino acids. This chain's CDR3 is CAALPYSGNTIYF. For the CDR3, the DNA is TGTGCCGCTCTGCCCTACTCTGGAAACACCATATATTTT.

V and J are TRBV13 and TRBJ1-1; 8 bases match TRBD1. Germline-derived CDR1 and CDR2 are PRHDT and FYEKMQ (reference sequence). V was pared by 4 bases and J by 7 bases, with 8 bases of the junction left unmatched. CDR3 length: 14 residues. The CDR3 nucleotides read TGTGCCAGCAGCTACAGGGGGGGCGGGGGTGAAGCTTTCTTT. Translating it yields CASSYRGGGGEAFF.

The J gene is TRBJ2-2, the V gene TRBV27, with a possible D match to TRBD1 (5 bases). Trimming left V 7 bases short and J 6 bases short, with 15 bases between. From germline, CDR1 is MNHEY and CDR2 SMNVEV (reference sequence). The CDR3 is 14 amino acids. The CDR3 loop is CASTSWAQAGELFF. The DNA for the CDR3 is TGTGCCAGCACCTCTTGGGCACAGGCCGGGGAGCTGTTTTTT.

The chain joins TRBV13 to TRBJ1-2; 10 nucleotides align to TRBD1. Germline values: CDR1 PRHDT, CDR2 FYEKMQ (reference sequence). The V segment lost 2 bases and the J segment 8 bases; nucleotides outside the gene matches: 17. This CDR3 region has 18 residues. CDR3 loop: CASSLIPVGGQGRDGYTF. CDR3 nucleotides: TGTGCCAGCAGCTTAATTCCAGTCGGGGGACAGGGGAGGGACGGCTACACCTTC. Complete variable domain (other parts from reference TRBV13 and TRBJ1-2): AAGVIQSPRHLIKEKRETATLKCYPIPRHDTVYWYQQGPGQDPQFLISFYEKMQSDKGSIPDRFSAQQFSDYHSELNMSSLELGDSALYFCASSLIPVGGQGRDGYTFGSGTRLTVV.

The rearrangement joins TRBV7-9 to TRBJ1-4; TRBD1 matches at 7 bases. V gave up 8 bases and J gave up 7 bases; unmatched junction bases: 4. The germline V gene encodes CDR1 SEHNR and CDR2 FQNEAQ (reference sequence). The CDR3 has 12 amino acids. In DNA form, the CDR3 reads TGTGCCAGCCGAAGGGGGCGTGAAAAACTGTTTTTT. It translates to CASRRGREKLFF. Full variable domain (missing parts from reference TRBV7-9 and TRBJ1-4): DTGVSQNPRHKITKRGQNVTFRCDPISEHNRLYWYRQTLGQGPEFLTYFQNEAQLEKSRLLSDRFSAERPKGSFSTLEIQRTEQGDSAMYLCASRRGREKLFFGSGTQLSVL.

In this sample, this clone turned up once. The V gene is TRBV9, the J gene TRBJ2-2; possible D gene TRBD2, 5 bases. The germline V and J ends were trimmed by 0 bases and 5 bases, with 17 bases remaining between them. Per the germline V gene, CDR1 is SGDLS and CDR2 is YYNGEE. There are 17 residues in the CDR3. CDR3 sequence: CASSVANGGWKTGELFF. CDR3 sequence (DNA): TGTGCCAGCAGCGTAGCTAACGGAGGTTGGAAAACCGGGGAGCTGTTTTTT.

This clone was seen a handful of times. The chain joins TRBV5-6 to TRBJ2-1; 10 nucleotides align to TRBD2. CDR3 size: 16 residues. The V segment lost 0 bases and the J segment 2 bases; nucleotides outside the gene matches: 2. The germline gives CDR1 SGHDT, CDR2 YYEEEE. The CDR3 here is CASSLGLAGAYNEQFF. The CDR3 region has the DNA TGTGCCAGCAGCTTGGGGCTAGCGGGGGCCTACAATGAGCAGTTCTTC.

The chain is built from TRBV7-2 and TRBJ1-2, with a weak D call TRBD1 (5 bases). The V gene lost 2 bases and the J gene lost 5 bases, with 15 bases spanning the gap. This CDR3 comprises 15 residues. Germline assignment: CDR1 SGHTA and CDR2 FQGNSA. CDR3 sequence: CASSLSTGGRYGYTF. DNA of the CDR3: TGTGCCAGCAGCTTAAGCACCGGGGGTAGGTATGGCTACACCTTC.

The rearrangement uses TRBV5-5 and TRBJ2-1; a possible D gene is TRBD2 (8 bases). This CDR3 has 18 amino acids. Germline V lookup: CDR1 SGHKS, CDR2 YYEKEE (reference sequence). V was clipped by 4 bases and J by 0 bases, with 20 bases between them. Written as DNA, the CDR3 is TGTGCCAGCAGCCCCGGAGGGGGCGGGAGGATCTCCTACAATGAGCAGTTCTTC. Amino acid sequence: CASSPGGGGRISYNEQFF.

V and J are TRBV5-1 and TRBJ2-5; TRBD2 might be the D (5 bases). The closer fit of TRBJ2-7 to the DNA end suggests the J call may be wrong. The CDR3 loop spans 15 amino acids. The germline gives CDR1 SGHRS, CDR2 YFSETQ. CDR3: CASSPWSGGPIEQYF. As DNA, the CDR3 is TGCGCCAGCAGCCCCTGGAGTGGCGGGCCCATCGAGCAGTACTTC.

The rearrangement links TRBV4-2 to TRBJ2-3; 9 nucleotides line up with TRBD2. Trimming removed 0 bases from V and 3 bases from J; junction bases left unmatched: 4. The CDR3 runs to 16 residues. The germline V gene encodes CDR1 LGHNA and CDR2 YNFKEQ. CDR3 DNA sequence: TGTGCCAGCAGCCAAGAGGGGAGCGGGGGGACAGATACGCAGTATTTT. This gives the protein CASSQEGSGGTDTQYF.

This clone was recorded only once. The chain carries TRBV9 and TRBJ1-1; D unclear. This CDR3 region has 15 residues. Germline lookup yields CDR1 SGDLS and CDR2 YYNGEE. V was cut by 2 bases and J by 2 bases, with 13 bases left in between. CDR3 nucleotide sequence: TGTGCCAGCAGCGTGGCAGTTGCTTCCAACACTGAAGCTTTCTTT. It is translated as CASSVAVASNTEAFF.

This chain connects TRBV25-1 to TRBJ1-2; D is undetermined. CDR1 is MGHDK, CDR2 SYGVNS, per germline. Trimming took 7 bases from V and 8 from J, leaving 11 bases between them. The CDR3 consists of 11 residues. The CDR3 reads CASTLGEGYTF. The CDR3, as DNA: TGTGCCAGCACCCTCGGGGAGGGCTACACCTTC.

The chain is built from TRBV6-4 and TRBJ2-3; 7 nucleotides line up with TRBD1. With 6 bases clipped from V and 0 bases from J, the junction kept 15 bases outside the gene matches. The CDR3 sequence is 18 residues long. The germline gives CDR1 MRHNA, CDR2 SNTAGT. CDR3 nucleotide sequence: TGTGCCAGCAGCGCCGGGACAGAGGATCCTCCTAGCACAGATACGCAGTATTTT. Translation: CASSAGTEDPPSTDTQYF.

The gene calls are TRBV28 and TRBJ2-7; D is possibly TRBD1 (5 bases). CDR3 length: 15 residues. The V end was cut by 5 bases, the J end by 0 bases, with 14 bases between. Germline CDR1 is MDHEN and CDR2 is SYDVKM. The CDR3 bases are TGTGCCAGCAGTCCAACAGGAGCCCGCTCCTACGAGCAGTACTTC. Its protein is CASSPTGARSYEQYF.

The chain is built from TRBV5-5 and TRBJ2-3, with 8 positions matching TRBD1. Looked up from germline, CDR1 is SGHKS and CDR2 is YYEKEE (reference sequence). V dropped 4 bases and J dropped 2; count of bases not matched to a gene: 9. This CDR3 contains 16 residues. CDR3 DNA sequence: TGTGCCAGCAGCGGCGGGGACAGGTCCTTCACAGATACGCAGTATTTT. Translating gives CASSGGDRSFTDTQYF.